This T cell receptor beta chain comes out of a study of memory CD4+ T cells and cytomegalovirus serostatus. The sort gate was single viable CD3+CD4+CD8-CD45RO+ cells for memory CD4+ T cells. The germline gives CDR1 MNHNY, CDR2 SVGAGI (reference sequence). V was pared by 7 bases and J by 4 bases, with 17 bases between. The length of the CDR3 is 14 residues. Sequencing was performed with immunoSEQ multiplex PCR; in TCRdb, only in-frame clones are kept and a portion is missing. Of some 30,000 clones detected, roughly 80% appear once; the ten largest clones hold roughly 0.63%. This sequence was found in an adult in good health and CMV-seronegative. Some clones in this sample may be carry-over from other donors' samples. This chain uses TRBV6-6 with TRBJ2-7; perhaps D is TRBD1 or TRBD2 (5 bases each). Sequenced sample: memory CD4+ T cells from blood. As DNA, the CDR3 is TGTGCCAGCAATTCTCCAGGGACGGAATACGAGCAGTACTTC. It translates to CASNSPGTEYEQYF.